Detailed here is one TCR beta chain. This sequence may be a read error, since a much larger clone differs from it by one base. Other DNA sequences in this specimen translate into the identical CDR3. The record originates from a study of shared clonotypes between healthy human individuals. Using immunoSEQ multiplex PCR, the repertoire was profiled, and TCRdb retains in-frame clones only, with some absent. The table shows about 490,000 clones, with roughly 85% occurring only once. The sequenced material came from PBMCs. The TCR comes from a woman aged 40 to 50 in good health. Some clones in this sample may be carry-over from other donors' samples.

In DNA form, the CDR3 reads TGTGCTAGCAGTTCTGGGACACCAACTAATGAAAAACTGTTTTTT. Amino acids: CASSSGTPTNEKLFF. This chain links TRBV5-6 with TRBJ1-4, with a possible D match to TRBD1 (6 bases). The CDR3 is made up of 15 amino acids. Germline V gene data show CDR1 as SGHDT and CDR2 as YYEEEE.